This is a list of T cell receptor beta chains from one sample in a study of blood T cell repertoires in COVID-19. Sequencing was performed with immunoSEQ multiplex PCR; in TCRdb, only in-frame clones are kept and a portion is missing. The data contain some 130,000 clones, about nine tenths of them seen just once; the ten biggest clones take up about an eighth. Sequencing was carried out using peripheral blood. The receptors stem from a woman in her seventies with COVID-19, enrolled during active disease. Both conserved end residues are part of each CDR3. Fields, in order: CDR3 DNA, CDR3 protein, J gene, V gene, D gene, clone size, CDR3 length. The D gene is left open where the match is weak. Clone size, where shown, is once, few, many, or a class for clones that have expanded.

CDR3 DNA: TGTGCCAGCAGCCGGGGCAGGGGCTACACCTTC
CDR3 protein: CASSRGRGYTF
J gene: TRBJ1-2
V gene: TRBV3-1/TRBV3-2
D gene: NA
clone size: once
CDR3 length: 11

CDR3 DNA: TGTGCCAGCGCGCGGGGATCCACCGGGGAGCTGTTTTTT
CDR3 protein: CASARGSTGELFF
J gene: TRBJ2-2
V gene: TRBV7-9
D gene: NA
clone size: NA
CDR3 length: 13

CDR3 DNA: TGTGCCAGCAGCTTAGATAGCGGCGGGACCTATGGCTACACCTTC
CDR3 protein: CASSLDSGGTYGYTF
J gene: TRBJ1-2
V gene: TRBV7-8
D gene: NA
clone size: NA
CDR3 length: 15

CDR3 DNA: TGTGCCAGCAGTACTCCCTTTTCCGGGGAGCTGTTTTTT
CDR3 protein: CASSTPFSGELFF
J gene: TRBJ2-2
V gene: TRBV6-5
D gene: NA
clone size: NA
CDR3 length: 13

CDR3 DNA: TGTGCCAGCAGCTTGCGCGGGGGGGGCACAGATACGCAGTATTTT
CDR3 protein: CASSLRGGGTDTQYF
J gene: TRBJ2-3
V gene: TRBV5-6
D gene: TRBD2
clone size: NA
CDR3 length: 15

CDR3 DNA: TGCGCCAGCAGCACGGGACAGGGATCCTACAATGAGCAGTTCTTC
CDR3 protein: CASSTGQGSYNEQFF
J gene: TRBJ2-1
V gene: TRBV5-1
D gene: TRBD1
clone size: NA
CDR3 length: 15

CDR3 DNA: TGTGCCAGCAGGCCGCGGGGGCCAGATACGCAGTATTTT
CDR3 protein: CASRPRGPDTQYF
J gene: TRBJ2-3
V gene: TRBV2
D gene: NA
clone size: NA
CDR3 length: 13

CDR3 DNA: TGCGCCAGCAGCCAAGAAGGGACAGGCACAGATACGCAGTATTTT
CDR3 protein: CASSQEGTGTDTQYF
J gene: TRBJ2-3
V gene: TRBV4-1
D gene: TRBD1
clone size: NA
CDR3 length: 15

CDR3 DNA: TGTGCCAGCAGTTTTGATTTGTTGAGGGCCCAGCATTTT
CDR3 protein: CASSFDLLRAQHF
J gene: TRBJ1-5
V gene: TRBV12-3/TRBV12-4
D gene: NA
clone size: NA
CDR3 length: 13

CDR3 DNA: TGTGCCAGCAGTACAGGGTTGGGGGAAAAACTGTTTTTT
CDR3 protein: CASSTGLGEKLFF
J gene: TRBJ1-4
V gene: TRBV28
D gene: NA
clone size: NA
CDR3 length: 13

CDR3 DNA: TGCGCCAGCAGGGTCGGGAGAGACAATTCACCCCTCCACTTT
CDR3 protein: CASRVGRDNSPLHF
J gene: TRBJ1-6
V gene: TRBV4-1
D gene: NA
clone size: NA
CDR3 length: 14

CDR3 DNA: TGTGCCAGCAGCTTAATGGCCGAACTAGCGGGGGAAATTGAGCAGTTCTTC
CDR3 protein: CASSLMAELAGEIEQFF
J gene: TRBJ2-1
V gene: TRBV7-2
D gene: TRBD2
clone size: NA
CDR3 length: 17

CDR3 DNA: TGTGCCAGCAGCAAGCCCCAGGACACCGGGGAGCTGTTTTTT
CDR3 protein: CASSKPQDTGELFF
J gene: TRBJ2-2
V gene: TRBV3-1/TRBV3-2
D gene: NA
clone size: few
CDR3 length: 14